The T cell receptor (beta chain) described here comes from a study of CD8 T cells in Susac syndrome. The healthy controls were matched to patients by age and sex. This CDR3 has 16 residues. Germline CDR1 reads MGHRA; CDR2 reads YSYEKL. Trimming removed 0 bases at V and 5 bases at J, with 13 bases between. The RNA input was about 0.5 to 1 ug, and it was reverse transcribed with random hexamers. Via MiXCR, TCRdb re-called the immunoSEQ multiplex PCR reads, giving one row per CDR3 protein. The table lists roughly 150,000 distinct CDR3 sequences, 92% of them singletons. The TCR comes from a human donor in good health. The chain has TRBV4-1 and TRBJ2-2; the D call may be TRBD1 or TRBD2 (5 bases each). The source material was CD4+ T cells from PBMCs. In nucleotides, the CDR3 is TGCGCCAGCAGCCAAGAGGGGCAGCCGGGAACCGGGGAGCTGTTTTTT. It encodes CASSQEGQPGTGELFF.